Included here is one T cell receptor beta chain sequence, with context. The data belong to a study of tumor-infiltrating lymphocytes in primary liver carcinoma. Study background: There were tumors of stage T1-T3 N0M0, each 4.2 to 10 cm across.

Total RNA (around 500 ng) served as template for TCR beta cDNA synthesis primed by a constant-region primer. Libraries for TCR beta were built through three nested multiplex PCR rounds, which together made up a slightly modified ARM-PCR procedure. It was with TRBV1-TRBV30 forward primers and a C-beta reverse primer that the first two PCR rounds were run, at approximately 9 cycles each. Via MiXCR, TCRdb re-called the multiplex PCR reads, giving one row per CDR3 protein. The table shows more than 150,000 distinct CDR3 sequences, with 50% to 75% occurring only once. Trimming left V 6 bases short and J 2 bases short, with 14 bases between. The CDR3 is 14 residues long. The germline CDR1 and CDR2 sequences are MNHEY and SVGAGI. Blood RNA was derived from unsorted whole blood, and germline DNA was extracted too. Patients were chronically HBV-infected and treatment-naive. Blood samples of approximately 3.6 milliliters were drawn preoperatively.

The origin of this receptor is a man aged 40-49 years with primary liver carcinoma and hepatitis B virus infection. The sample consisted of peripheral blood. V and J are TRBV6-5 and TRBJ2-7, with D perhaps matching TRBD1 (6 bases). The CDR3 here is CASRVTGSPYEQYF. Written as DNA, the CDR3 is TGTGCCAGCAGGGTGACAGGCAGCCCCTACGAGCAGTACTTC.